The T cell receptor beta chain under discussion was sequenced for a study of vaccination effects on CD4 cells after COVID-19. Study-wide background: After the second dose, samples were taken at median day 72.

Viral peptide pool expansion of antigen-specific CD4+ T cells preceded sequencing in the ViraFEST assay. Having been cultured for ten to eleven days, the cells underwent CD4+ T cell isolation. Two doses of BNT162b2 or mRNA-1273 vaccine were administered to participants. PBMC cultures contained two million cells per well, 7.5 to 10 IU/ml IL-2 and around 9.6 ug/ml peptides. Half the medium was swapped for IL-2 medium on days 3 and 7. For this clone: Its antigen is as yet unknown.

Sequencing was performed with immunoSEQ multiplex PCR; in TCRdb, only in-frame clones are kept and a portion is missing. The repertoire holds around 69,000 clones, with 70% to 75% as singletons. The V and J ends lost 0 bases and 2 bases respectively, with 6 bases between them. The CDR3 extends over 14 amino acids. Germline values: CDR1 SGHRS, CDR2 YFSETQ. This TCR came from a human donor who received a COVID-19 vaccine. The chain couples TRBV5-1 to TRBJ1-3; maybe TRBD1 (5 bases). The material sequenced was CD4+ T cells from PBMCs cultured with HCoV-229E spike peptides, taken after COVID-19 vaccination. CDR3 sequence reads: CASSLEGTGNTIYF. CDR3 in DNA: TGCGCCAGCAGCTTGGAGGGGACTGGAAACACCATATATTTT.